Presented here are 8 T cell receptor beta chains from one specimen sequenced in a study of T cells after posttransplantation cyclophosphamide. The table came from immunoSEQ multiplex PCR; TCRdb's copy has only in-frame clones and leaves some out. Altogether some 11,000 clones were found in the sample, and no singletons occur. A marrow graft followed busulfan-fludarabine conditioning, with cyclophosphamide on days +3 and +4. The material was PBMCs, obtained after allogeneic stem cell transplant with posttransplant cyclophosphamide. Receptors were obtained from a female patient between 40 and 50 years old who received an allogeneic stem cell transplant from a related donor, was CMV-positive, and had acute GVHD only. Some of the T cells might come from the graft donor.

This clone occurred many times. The gene calls are TRBV10-3 and TRBJ1-1; TRBD1 agrees at 9 bases. J lost 3 bases, V lost 4 bases, and 9 bases had no gene match. The V gene's germline CDR1 is ENHRY and CDR2 SYGVKD. This CDR3 has 16 amino acids. CDR3 amino acids: CAISGTQTGGYTEAFF. For the CDR3, the DNA is TGTGCCATCAGTGGGACACAGACAGGGGGATACACTGAAGCTTTCTTT.

This clone came up a few times. The chain employs TRBV6-5 and TRBJ2-3; 9 nucleotides line up with TRBD2. With 6 bases clipped from V and 3 bases from J, the junction kept 7 bases outside the gene matches. CDR3 length equals 15 residues. The germline V gene has CDR1 MNHEY and CDR2 SVGAGI. The CDR3 loop is CASRGAGGWTDTQYF. CDR3 nucleotides: TGTGCCAGCAGGGGTGCGGGAGGGTGGACAGATACGCAGTATTTT.

This clone was counted between two and nine times. The chain uses TRBV27 and TRBJ1-6; TRBD1 matches 12 bases. The J segment lost 0 bases and the V segment lost 6 bases, leaving 9 bases of the junction unmatched. Germline V CDR1 and CDR2: MNHEY, SMNVEV (reference sequence). CDR3 length: 19 residues. The CDR3 nucleotides read TGTGCCAGCAGACGGGACAGGGGGCAGGTGGGCTCCTATAATTCACCCCTCCACTTT. Translation: CASRRDRGQVGSYNSPLHF.

This clone came up many times. The V call is TRBV21-1, the J call TRBJ2-1; the table gives TRBD2 as D, unverified against the DNA. TRBV21-1 is given as a pseudogene. CDR3 length: 16 amino acids. The CDR3 nucleotides are TGTGCCAGCGAAGGCAGCGGGAGGGCCTCCTACAATGAGCAGTTCTTC. Residues: CASEGSGRASYNEQFF.

This clone appeared many times. V is TRBV4-3 and J is TRBJ1-4, with D tentatively TRBD1 (6 bases). CDR3 length: 15 residues. The germline V gene has CDR1 LGHNA and CDR2 YSLEER. The V end was cut by 5 bases, the J end by 1 base, with 11 bases between. This CDR3 reads CASSDYRETNEKLFF. CDR3 in DNA: TGCGCCAGCAGCGACTACAGGGAAACTAATGAAAAACTGTTTTTT.

This clone turned up a few times. This chain links TRBV14 with TRBJ2-1; the match to TRBD2 covers 8 bases. CDR3 length: 16 amino acids. Germline CDR1 reads SGHDN; CDR2 reads FVKESK. V shed 1 base, J shed 4 bases, and the junction held 6 bases outside the gene matches. CDR3 in DNA: TGTGCCAGCAGCCAAGTGACTAGCGTACTATACAATGAGCAGTTCTTC. Residues: CASSQVTSVLYNEQFF.

Many counts were recorded for this clone. The chain employs TRBV6-5 and TRBJ2-5; TRBD2 aligns across 7 bases. The CDR3 covers 12 residues. With V trimmed by 5 bases and J by 8 bases, 5 bases remained unmatched. Germline CDR1 reads MNHEY; CDR2 reads SVGAGI. The CDR3 DNA reads TGTGCCAGCAGTCGACTAGCTGGAACCCAGTACTTC. It is translated as CASSRLAGTQYF.

Ten or more counts support this clone. The chain employs TRBV5-1 and TRBJ2-7, with TRBD1 as a possible D gene (5 bases). V was shortened by 0 bases and J by 1 base, with 14 bases between the two germline ends. From germline, CDR1 is SGHRS and CDR2 YFSETQ. The CDR3 extends over 16 amino acids. The DNA for the CDR3 is TGCGCCAGCAGCTTGGGACAGTTTCTTTTATCCTACGAGCAGTACTTC. Translated, it gives CASSLGQFLLSYEQYF.